This T cell receptor (beta chain) was found in a study of blood T cell repertoires in COVID-19. Background on the study: The United States, Italy and Spain provided the acute and convalescent COVID-19 samples. Sources were T cells, B-cell-depleted T cells, or PBMCs; the material itself was cDNA or gDNA.

Only one count was recorded for this clone. Germline values: CDR1 LGHNA, CDR2 YNFKEQ. The CDR3 spans 16 residues. Between the trimmed V and J ends, which lost 5 bases and 4 bases, there was a span of 20 bases. Authors' analysis steps: From reference gene primer amplification, estimates of nucleated cell counts were derived. The data were produced by immunoSEQ multiplex PCR, yet TCRdb's version contains in-frame clones alone and is incomplete. The D gene and trimming were derived from the DNA, and the V and J assignments and clone size from that table. The sample gives some 150,000 clones, approximately 80% of which show up once; 5% is in the top ten.

Sequenced: peripheral blood. The clonotype was recovered from a woman between 45 and 65 years old with acute or convalescent COVID-19. The V gene is TRBV4-2, the J gene TRBJ1-1; D unresolved. CDR3 sequence reads: CASSVPSGGGFTEAFF. The CDR3 coding sequence is TGTGCCAGCAGCGTACCTTCGGGCGGAGGCTTCACTGAAGCTTTCTTT.